These 24 T cell receptor beta chains came from one sample sequenced in a study of OX40 agonist ivuxolimab in advanced cancers. Produced via immunoSEQ multiplex PCR; TCRdb's table is partial and in-frame only. Found here are approximately 58,000 clones, approximately 81% of them singletons; the top ten hold about 2.9%. Sequenced here: CD4+ or CD8+ T cells sorted from blood, sampled in a trial of the OX40 agonist ivuxolimab. These receptors all stem from an adult with an advanced solid tumor such as melanoma, head and neck, liver or kidney cancer.

A single count supports this clone. This sequence joins TRBV28 and TRBJ2-1, with D hard to call. V lost 6 bases and J 7 bases, leaving 10 bases between the germline ends. Germline-derived CDR1 and CDR2 are MDHEN and SYDVKM. The CDR3 sequence is 12 residues long. The CDR3 sequence is CASSTFGNEQFF. The CDR3 coding sequence is TGTGCCAGCAGCACGTTCGGGAATGAGCAGTTCTTC.

The CDR3 DNA is TGTGCCAGCAGCGGTGGACTAGCGGACCTAGGCACAGATACGCAGTATTTT. Translated: CASSGGLADLGTDTQYF. This chain connects TRBV7-9 to TRBJ2-3; 10 bases match TRBD2. The length of the CDR3 is 17 residues. J gave up 1 base and V 5 bases, and 9 bases lay outside the gene matches. Germline V gene sequence: CDR1 SEHNR, CDR2 FQNEAQ (reference sequence). Together with reference TRBV7-9 and TRBJ2-3, the CDR3 gives the full variable domain: DTGVSQNPRHKITKRGQNVTFRCDPISEHNRLYWYRQTLGQGPEFLTYFQNEAQLEKSRLLSDRFSAERPKGSFSTLEIQRTEQGDSAMYLCASSGGLADLGTDTQYFGPGTRLTVL.

The gene calls are TRBV4-3 and TRBJ2-1, with 9 bases identical to TRBD1. CDR3 size: 18 residues. Germline V lookup: CDR1 LGHNA, CDR2 YSLEER. The V gene end was trimmed by 2 bases and the J gene end by 1 base; junction bases not matched to a gene: 9. CDR3 sequence (DNA): TGCGCCAGCAGCCAAAATATGCGGGACAGGGCGTCCTACAATGAGCAGTTCTTC. Residues: CASSQNMRDRASYNEQFF.

The chain has TRBV2 and TRBJ2-1; D might be TRBD1 or TRBD2, each matching 6 bases. CDR1 SNHLY and CDR2 FYNNEI come from the germline V gene. V lost 6 bases to trimming and J lost 2 bases, with 14 bases between them. This CDR3 has 15 residues. Here the CDR3 DNA reads TGTGCCAGCAGGGGGGGCGGGGAGGCCTACAATGAGCAGTTCTTC. It is translated as CASRGGGEAYNEQFF.

The rearrangement uses TRBV5-4 and TRBJ2-1, with D perhaps TRBD1 or TRBD2 (6 bases each). V lost 4 bases and J lost 6, with 20 bases in between. The length of the CDR3 is 16 residues. The germline V gene has CDR1 SGHNT and CDR2 YYREEE (reference sequence). The CDR3 DNA sequence: TGTGCCAGCAGCCAAGGAGTGGGGGGCAGAAGCAATGAGCAGTTCTTC. Its translation: CASSQGVGGRSNEQFF.

Of note for this clone: Mismatch with germline at one junction end may stem from a read error. The rearrangement links TRBV18 to TRBJ2-7; TRBD2 is a possible D gene (6 bases). Germline V gene data show CDR1 as KGHSH and CDR2 as LQKENI. This CDR3 spans 12 amino acids. This CDR3 reads CASSPAGYGQYF. The CDR3 DNA is TGTGCCAGCTCCCCGGCGGGGTACGGGCAGTACTTC.

The V call is TRBV19, the J call TRBJ2-1; 9 positions agree with TRBD2. This CDR3 is 16 amino acids long. V dropped 5 bases and J dropped 7; count of bases not matched to a gene: 12. Germline CDR1 is LNHDA and CDR2 is SQIVND (reference sequence). This CDR3 reads CASSWTSVSLNNEQFF. The CDR3 region has the DNA TGTGCCAGTAGTTGGACTAGCGTGTCTCTAAATAATGAGCAGTTCTTC.

The chain carries TRBV9 and TRBJ1-5; D is unclear. The CDR3 sequence is 16 residues long. V was shortened by 6 bases and J by 0 bases, with 16 bases between the two germline ends. From germline, CDR1 is SGDLS and CDR2 YYNGEE. The CDR3 nucleotides are TGTGCCAGCATCCCCCAGCGGGATTATAGCAATCAGCCCCAGCATTTT. This gives the protein CASIPQRDYSNQPQHF.

The chain has TRBV25-1 and TRBJ1-4; the D gene is possibly TRBD1 (5 bases). Per germline, CDR1 MGHDK and CDR2 SYGVNS. Trimming removed 8 bases at V and 14 bases at J, with 12 bases between. The CDR3 is made up of 10 amino acids. The CDR3 reads CASRGETLFF. In DNA, the CDR3 is TGTGCCAGCCGGGGGGAAACGCTGTTTTTT.

The chain links TRBV11-2 to TRBJ2-2, with D possibly called TRBD1 or TRBD2 (5 bases each). This CDR3 comprises 15 residues. Germline CDR1 SGHAT, CDR2 FQNNGV. Trimming removed 1 base from V and 2 bases from J, with 8 bases in between. CDR3 nucleotides: TGTGCCAGCAGCTTAGCCGGGGCCAACACCGGGGAGCTGTTTTTT. Protein: CASSLAGANTGELFF.

In this sample, this clone turned up once. The chain uses TRBV6-5 and TRBJ2-7, with D tentatively TRBD2 (6 bases). Germline CDR1 MNHEY, CDR2 SVGAGI. With 0 bases removed from V and 7 bases from J, the gap between germline ends came to 13 bases. The CDR3 is 14 residues long. CDR3 coding DNA: TGTGCCAGCAGTTACTCTGTAACTGGAGGGGAGCAGTACTTC. Translation: CASSYSVTGGEQYF.

The chain joins TRBV19 to TRBJ2-7; unclear D gene. Between the trimmed V and J ends, which lost 5 bases and 1 base, there was a span of 9 bases. CDR1 LNHDA and CDR2 SQIVND come from the germline V gene (reference sequence). This CDR3 is 13 amino acids long. In DNA form, the CDR3 reads TGTGCCAGTAGTCGGGCCCCTTCCTACGAGCAGTACTTC. This codes for CASSRAPSYEQYF.

This chain links TRBV7-3 with TRBJ2-2; 15 bases fit TRBD2. Germline CDR1 is SGHTA and CDR2 is FQGTGA. The CDR3 totals 18 residues. Trimming removed 4 bases from V and 4 bases from J; junction bases left unmatched: 7. CDR3 DNA sequence: TGTGCCAGCAGCTCTGGACTAGCGGGAGGGCCGGGCACCGGGGAGCTGTTTTTT. Its protein is CASSSGLAGGPGTGELFF.

The chain couples TRBV27 to TRBJ2-1; D ambiguous. V was trimmed by 4 bases and J by 9 bases, leaving 13 bases between them. This CDR3 has 13 residues. CDR1 and CDR2 (germline): MNHEY, SMNVEV (reference sequence). The CDR3 DNA follows: TGTGCCAGCAGTTCCCCTGGGGTCGGTGAGCAGTTCTTC. This sequence encodes CASSSPGVGEQFF.

The CDR3, as DNA: TGTGCCAGCAGCTTAGGTGGATCCCAGGGTGGCTACACCTTC. Translating it yields CASSLGGSQGGYTF. The chain employs TRBV7-2 and TRBJ1-2; perhaps TRBD1 as D (5 bases). From germline, CDR1 is SGHTA and CDR2 FQGNSA. Trimming removed 1 base from V and 7 bases from J, with 13 bases in between. The CDR3 is 14 residues long. Looking up the rest from reference TRBV7-2 and TRBJ1-2 gives the full variable domain: GAGVSQSPSNKVTEKGKDVELRCDPISGHTALYWYRQSLGQGLEFLIYFQGNSAPDKSGLPSDRFSAERTGGSVSTLTIQRTQQEDSAVYLCASSLGGSQGGYTFGSGTRLTVV.

The rearrangement uses TRBV19 and TRBJ1-2; 7 bases align to TRBD1. The CDR3 consists of 14 residues. J lost 4 bases, V lost 8 bases, and 10 bases had no gene match. Per germline, CDR1 LNHDA and CDR2 SQIVND (reference sequence). The CDR3 coding sequence is TGTGCCAGTCGCGGACAGGCGATACTCTATGGCTACACCTTC. Its translation is CASRGQAILYGYTF.

The genes are TRBV2 and TRBJ1-4, with TRBD1 matching 8 bases. The CDR3 is 15 amino acids. Germline CDR1 and CDR2: SNHLY and FYNNEI. The J segment lost 8 bases and the V segment lost 4 bases, leaving 9 bases of the junction unmatched. The CDR3 DNA is TGTGCCAGCAGTGCTGACAGGGGTAGAGGCGAAAAACTGTTTTTT. Its protein product is CASSADRGRGEKLFF.

This clone has only a few counts. The rearrangement uses TRBV27 and TRBJ2-7, with D uncertain. The germline CDR1 and CDR2 sequences are MNHEY and SMNVEV (reference sequence). This CDR3 is 13 amino acids long. Trimming removed 1 base at V and 5 bases at J, with 9 bases between. The CDR3 loop is CASSLFSSHEQYF. The DNA for the CDR3 is TGTGCCAGCAGTTTATTTTCGTCTCACGAGCAGTACTTC.

This chain's CDR3 is CASSPGRPPNTEAFF. The CDR3 region has the DNA TGTGCCAGCTCACCGGGCCGGCCTCCGAACACTGAAGCTTTCTTT. The genes are TRBV18 and TRBJ1-1; D is unresolved. The CDR3 has 15 amino acids. Germline CDR1 reads KGHSH; CDR2 reads LQKENI. Trimming left V 3 bases short and J 1 base short, with 12 bases between. Using reference TRBV18 and TRBJ1-1 for the parts outside the CDR3, the full variable domain is NAGVMQNPRHLVRRRGQEARLRCSPMKGHSHVYWYRQLPEEGLKFMVYLQKENIIDESGMPKERFSAEFPKEGPSILRIQQVVRGDSAAYFCASSPGRPPNTEAFFGQGTRLTVV.

V usage is TRBV28 and J usage is TRBJ1-1, with 7 bases that match TRBD1. There are 15 residues in the CDR3. CDR1 and CDR2 from the germline V gene are MDHEN and SYDVKM. Trimming removed 6 bases from V and 0 bases from J; junction bases left unmatched: 7. CDR3 bases: TGTGCCAGCAGAGGACAGGTGATAATGAACACTGAAGCTTTCTTT. It specifies CASRGQVIMNTEAFF.

This clone was observed a handful of times. This rearrangement joins TRBV6-6 to TRBJ1-5, with 7 bases that match TRBD1. CDR3 length: 15 amino acids. Per germline, CDR1 MNHNY and CDR2 SVGAGI (reference sequence). V shed 6 bases, J shed 3 bases, and the junction held 8 bases outside the gene matches. The CDR3 nucleotides are TGTGCCAGCAGCACTGGACAGGTTAACAATCAGCCCCAGCATTTT. Translating it yields CASSTGQVNNQPQHF.

As DNA, the CDR3 is TGTGCCAGCAGTTTAGCACAGGGAGAGACCCAGTACTTC. This gives the protein CASSLAQGETQYF. This chain uses TRBV27 with TRBJ2-5; D perhaps matches TRBD1 (6 bases). This CDR3 contains 13 residues. V was clipped by 2 bases and J by 4 bases, with 8 bases between them. Germline CDR1 MNHEY, CDR2 SMNVEV (reference sequence).

The chain has TRBV18 and TRBJ1-3, with 7 bases matching TRBD1. This CDR3 spans 14 amino acids. V dropped 4 bases and J dropped 7; count of bases not matched to a gene: 7. Germline CDR1 is KGHSH and CDR2 is LQKENI. CDR3 protein: CASSRPGQMNTIYF. In DNA, the CDR3 is TGTGCCAGCTCACGGCCGGGACAGATGAACACCATATATTTT.

The rearrangement uses TRBV2 and TRBJ2-7, with D perhaps being TRBD1 or TRBD2 (5 bases each). Germline V CDR1 and CDR2: SNHLY, FYNNEI. V gave up 6 bases and J gave up 1 base, with 13 bases separating them. The CDR3 is 14 residues long. CDR3 loop: CASSATAASYEQYF. DNA of the CDR3: TGTGCCAGCAGCGCGACAGCGGCATCCTACGAGCAGTACTTC.